This T cell receptor beta chain was obtained from a study of OX40 agonist ivuxolimab in advanced cancers. Germline assignment: CDR1 SGHRS and CDR2 YFSETQ. The CDR3 totals 13 residues. Trimming removed 3 bases from V and 5 bases from J; junction bases left unmatched: 4. Method: immunoSEQ multiplex PCR; TCRdb's copy keeps in-frame clones and lacks some. The data contain 65,000 to 85,000 clones, approximately 86% of them singletons. This clone has just one count. The receptor was isolated from an adult with an advanced solid tumor such as melanoma, head and neck, liver or kidney cancer. Sequencing used CD4+ or CD8+ T cells sorted from blood, obtained in a trial of the OX40 agonist ivuxolimab. The chain carries TRBV5-1 and TRBJ2-5, with 7 bases aligning to TRBD1. Here the CDR3 reads CASSSGQVETQYF. The DNA for the CDR3 is TGCGCCAGCAGCTCCGGACAGGTGGAGACCCAGTACTTC.